These 16 T cell receptor beta chains were all obtained from the same sample, sequenced in a study of beta chain features in type 1 diabetes. Findings and limits, study-wide: TCRB CDR3s from Type 1 diabetes patients were moderately but significantly shorter in all four CD4+ subsets.

The antigens for these receptors are not known. As every portion of the isolated RNA was reverse transcribed, the sequencing read expressed TCRB transcripts. Assay used: immunoSEQ multiplex PCR; TCRdb lists only in-frame clones, some missing. The sample carries around 710,000 clones, around 12% recorded once. Sequences were obtained from naive CD4+ T cells from blood. Every receptor here comes from a man aged 30 to 45 with type 1 diabetes.

Only a few counts were recorded for this clone. The J gene is TRBJ2-2, the V gene TRBV2; 10 positions match TRBD1. The germline V gene encodes CDR1 SNHLY and CDR2 FYNNEI. This CDR3 region has 15 residues. The V and J ends lost 3 bases and 3 bases, in that order; junction bases with no gene match: 1. Here the CDR3 DNA reads TGTGCCAGCAGTGAGGGACAGGGGTACACCGGGGAGCTGTTTTTT. Its protein is CASSEGQGYTGELFF.

The chain combines TRBV7-2 with TRBJ2-5; a possible D gene is TRBD2 (6 bases). Trimming took 6 bases from V and 5 from J, leaving 16 bases between them. The germline CDR1 and CDR2 sequences are SGHTA and FQGNSA. CDR3 length: 14 amino acids. CDR3 in DNA: TGTGCCAGCAGTCAAAACCCAGGAGGGGAGACCCAGTACTTC. Encoded protein: CASSQNPGGETQYF.

This clone has more than one count but fewer than ten. The chain combines TRBV7-2 with TRBJ2-1; D not resolved. Germline V gene data show CDR1 as SGHTA and CDR2 as FQGNSA. The V end lost 2 bases, the J end lost 4 bases, and 3 bases lay between the germline ends. The CDR3 totals 12 residues. CDR3 region: CASSLWYNEQFF. The CDR3 DNA reads as TGTGCCAGCAGCTTATGGTACAATGAGCAGTTCTTC.

This clone was observed a few times. This chain joins TRBV9 and TRBJ2-1, with a possible D match to TRBD1 (7 bases). V was clipped by 4 bases and J by 10 bases, with 18 bases between them. Germline V gene data show CDR1 as SGDLS and CDR2 as YYNGEE. The CDR3 runs to 14 residues. The DNA of the CDR3 is TGTGCCAGCAGCATCGCGGGACAGCCCCCCGAGCAGTTCTTC. It yields the protein CASSIAGQPPEQFF. Using reference TRBV9 and TRBJ2-1 for the parts outside the CDR3, the full variable domain is DSGVTQTPKHLITATGQRVTLRCSPRSGDLSVYWYQQSLDQGLQFLIQYYNGEERAKGNILERFSAQQFPDLHSELNLSSLELGDSALYFCASSIAGQPPEQFFGPGTRLTVL.

This chain connects TRBV10-3 to TRBJ1-1, with D maybe TRBD1 (5 bases). Looked up from germline, CDR1 is ENHRY and CDR2 is SYGVKD. CDR3 length: 14 amino acids. Deletions cut 5 bases from V and 0 bases from J, with 10 bases between. The CDR3 region has the DNA TGTGCCATCAGTAAGGACACCATGAACACTGAAGCTTTCTTT. This gives the protein CAISKDTMNTEAFF.

A remark on this clone: Other DNA sequences in this specimen translate into the identical CDR3. The chain joins TRBV4-3 to TRBJ2-5; 8 bases are shared with TRBD1. Germline lookup yields CDR1 LGHNA and CDR2 YSLEER. This CDR3 contains 15 residues. V dropped 4 bases and J dropped 4; count of bases not matched to a gene: 8. The chain's CDR3 is CASSRGQGRGETQYF. In DNA, the CDR3 is TGCGCCAGCAGCCGAGGACAGGGTAGGGGAGAGACCCAGTACTTC.

The CDR3 DNA reads TGTGCCAGCAGCTTTTGGACAGGAGATTACAATGAGCAGTTCTTC. Translation: CASSFWTGDYNEQFF. The chain joins TRBV7-2 to TRBJ2-1; TRBD1 agrees at 7 bases. CDR3 length equals 15 residues. CDR1 is SGHTA and CDR2 is FQGNSA in the germline V gene. The junction had 6 bases not matched to a gene; V was cut back by 3 bases and J by 4 bases.

The table lists this clone with a few counts. The chain joins TRBV9 to TRBJ1-6; no reliable D call. The CDR3 length is 16 residues. Germline V gene sequence: CDR1 SGDLS, CDR2 YYNGEE. Trimming stripped 0 bases from V and 6 bases from J, with 13 bases between. CDR3 loop: CASSVDGRASNSPLHF. CDR3 in DNA: TGTGCCAGCAGCGTAGATGGCAGAGCTTCTAATTCACCCCTCCACTTT.

The chain carries TRBV7-9 and TRBJ1-1; no firm D call. CDR3 length: 13 residues. V lost 3 bases, J lost 7 bases, and 12 bases lay in between. Looked up from germline, CDR1 is SEHNR and CDR2 is FQNEAQ (reference sequence). This CDR3 is CASSFLTADEAFF. The DNA for the CDR3 is TGTGCCAGCAGCTTTCTAACGGCAGATGAAGCTTTCTTT.

V usage is TRBV5-1 and J usage is TRBJ2-7; a weak D match, TRBD1 (7 bases). Trimming took 7 bases from V and 3 from J, leaving 17 bases between them. The CDR3 is 14 residues long. The V gene's germline CDR1 is SGHRS and CDR2 YFSETQ. CDR3 sequence: CASRKEGAFYEQYF. The DNA for the CDR3 is TGCGCCAGCCGAAAGGAGGGGGCCTTCTACGAGCAGTACTTC.

This sequence joins TRBV4-2 and TRBJ1-3, with D hard to call. Germline lookup yields CDR1 LGHNA and CDR2 YNFKEQ. The CDR3 contains 15 residues. V lost 1 base to trimming and J lost 9 bases, with 16 bases between them. The CDR3 region has the DNA TGTGCCAGCAGCCAAGCCGCCCGGTCGTTCGGCACCATATATTTT. This codes for CASSQAARSFGTIYF.

The chain links TRBV28 to TRBJ1-5; D gene ambiguous. CDR3 size: 12 residues. CDR1 is MDHEN and CDR2 is SYDVKM in the germline V gene. Trimming pared 3 bases from V and 8 bases from J, leaving 8 bases between. CDR3 residues: CASSFRPKPQHF. DNA of the CDR3: TGTGCCAGCAGTTTTAGGCCAAAGCCCCAGCATTTT.

The genes are TRBV30 and TRBJ2-1; D uncertain. Germline V gene data show CDR1 as GTSNPN and CDR2 as SVGIG (reference sequence). Trimming shortened V by 5 bases and J by 5 bases, and 16 bases separated the two germline ends. The CDR3 loop spans 14 amino acids. The CDR3 bases are TGTGCCTGGTCCCCCGCGTCCACGAACAATGAGCAGTTCTTC. Translated, it gives CAWSPASTNNEQFF.

This clone was detected only a few times. The V gene is TRBV19, the J gene TRBJ2-7; the match to TRBD1 covers 10 bases. Germline CDR1 reads LNHDA; CDR2 reads SQIVND (reference sequence). Trimming cost V 6 bases and J 5 bases; bases outside gene matches: 4. There are 13 residues in the CDR3. The CDR3 DNA follows: TGTGCCAGTAGCTGGACAGGGGGACACGAGCAGTACTTC. It codes for CASSWTGGHEQYF. Complete variable domain (other parts from reference TRBV19 and TRBJ2-7): DGGITQSPKYLFRKEGQNVTLSCEQNLNHDAMYWYRQDPGQGLRLIYYSQIVNDFQKGDIAEGYSVSREKKESFPLTVTSAQKNPTAFYLCASSWTGGHEQYFGPGTRLTVT.

The rearrangement links TRBV6-6 to TRBJ1-3; the match to TRBD1 covers 7 bases. This CDR3 is built from 16 residues. The V gene's germline CDR1 is MNHNY and CDR2 SVGAGI (reference sequence). The J segment lost 2 bases and the V segment lost 2 bases, leaving 6 bases of the junction unmatched. The CDR3 region is CASSYTTGETGNTIYF. As DNA, the CDR3 is TGTGCCAGCAGTTACACAACAGGGGAGACTGGAAACACCATATATTTT.

This clone was seen a few times. The rearrangement joins TRBV9 to TRBJ2-5; 9 bases are a match to TRBD1. The CDR3 spans 14 residues. Germline CDR1 SGDLS, CDR2 YYNGEE. Losses at the gene ends were 3 bases for V and 5 bases for J; bases not matched to a gene: 5. The DNA of the CDR3 is TGTGCCAGCAGCGCGACAGGGGGAGGGGAGACCCAGTACTTC. Translating gives CASSATGGGETQYF.